These T cell receptor beta chains were read from a single sample in a study of blood T cells in healthy people across ages. TCRdb reanalysed the 5' RACE reads using MiXCR and keeps one entry per CDR3 protein. The sample yields 790,000 or so distinct CDR3 sequences, 46% seen once. Source material: blood. Receptor source: a man older than 75 in good health. Both conserved end residues are part of each CDR3. D genes are given only for firm matches. Rows may omit the clone size; those that give it use once, few, many or a size class.

V gene	clone size	D gene	J gene	CDR3 DNA	CDR3 protein
TRBV27	many	TRBD1	TRBJ2-7	TGTGCCAGCAGTGTTGGGACAGGGTACGAGCAGTACTTC	CASSVGTGYEQYF
TRBV9	NA	NA	TRBJ2-5	TGTGCCAGCAGCGTAGAACCGGGCGCAGAGACCCAGTACTTC	CASSVEPGAETQYF
TRBV11-2	few	TRBD2	TRBJ2-7	TGTGCCAGCCGGGGGGAGCCGCTCCTTTACGAGCAGTACTTC	CASRGEPLLYEQYF
TRBV11-2	few	TRBD1	TRBJ2-6	TGTGCCAGCAGCCGCACAACACCGACAGGGGTCGACCTCCCTGGGGCCAACGTCCTGACTTTC	CASSRTTPTGVDLPGANVLTF
TRBV6-6	NA	NA	TRBJ1-2	TGTGCCAGCAGCCACCTGGGAAACTATGGCTACACCTTC	CASSHLGNYGYTF
TRBV11-1	NA	NA	TRBJ2-1	TGTGCCAGCAGGGTCGCCGGAGGTGAGCAGTTCTTC	CASRVAGGEQFF
TRBV7-2	NA	TRBD2	TRBJ2-1	TGTGCCAGCAGCTTTATTGCTAGCGGGAATGAGCAGTTCTTC	CASSFIASGNEQFF
TRBV7-9	many	TRBD1	TRBJ2-5	TGTGCCAGCAGGACAGGGTTTGAAGAGACCCAGTACTTC	CASRTGFEETQYF
TRBV10-2	few	TRBD1	TRBJ2-7	TGCGCCAGCAGACAACAGGGGGGCAACTCCTACGAGCAGTACTTC	CASRQQGGNSYEQYF
TRBV4-3	NA	TRBD2	TRBJ2-3	TGCGCCAGCAGCCAAGATCTAGCGGGACGCACAGATACGCAGTATTTT	CASSQDLAGRTDTQYF
TRBV4-1	NA	TRBD1	TRBJ2-7	TGCGCCAGCAGCCCTAGACAGGGTCCACCCTACGAGCAGTACTTC	CASSPRQGPPYEQYF
TRBV11-3	many	NA	TRBJ1-6	TGTGCCAGCAGCTTAGATCACGGGACAAGTCTCCACTTT	CASSLDHGTSLHF
TRBV6-2/TRBV6-3	few	TRBD2	TRBJ2-5	TGTGCCAGCAGATCAGCGGGAGGCGGGCAGTACTTC	CASRSAGGGQYF
TRBV10-1	few	TRBD2	TRBJ2-5	TGCGCCAGCACACTAGCGGGAGAGACCCAGTACTTC	CASTLAGETQYF
TRBV7-2	NA	NA	TRBJ2-5	TGTGCCAGCAGCGCCTTAGTGGGGGGAGAGACCCAATACTTC	CASSALVGGETQYF
TRBV20-1	few	NA	TRBJ2-7	TGCAGTGCTAGAGAACCAGGCTCCTACGAGCAGTACTTC	CSAREPGSYEQYF
TRBV5-1	NA	TRBD2	TRBJ2-1	TGCGCCAGCAGCTTACTAGCGGGAGCCTGCAATGAGCAGTTCTTC	CASSLLAGACNEQFF
TRBV20-1	NA	TRBD2	TRBJ2-4	TGCAGTGCTAGAGTGCCCCTAGCGGGAGGGCTGGACATTCAGTACTTC	CSARVPLAGGLDIQYF
TRBV2	few	TRBD1	TRBJ1-5	TGTGCCAGCAGCCGGGACAGGGAGGATCAGCCCCAGCATTTT	CASSRDREDQPQHF
TRBV12-3/TRBV12-4	NA	NA	TRBJ2-7	TGTGCCAGCAGTTTATCGGGCAGGGCCTCCCTCGAGCAGTACTTC	CASSLSGRASLEQYF
TRBV12-3/TRBV12-4	NA	NA	TRBJ2-1	TGTGCCAGCTGTTTAACCGGGACGGGGGGCCGGTACAATGAGCAGTTCTTC	CASCLTGTGGRYNEQFF
TRBV4-2	NA	TRBD1	TRBJ2-2	TGTGCCAGCAGCCAAGCAGGGGGCGGGACCGGGGAGCTGTTTTTT	CASSQAGGGTGELFF
TRBV5-6	NA	TRBD1	TRBJ1-2	TGTGCCAGCAGCTTCCGGGACAGGGGCTCCATATTCACCTTC	CASSFRDRGSIFTF
TRBV7-2	few	NA	TRBJ2-3	TGTGCCAGCAGCTTAGTAACAGCAGATACGCAGTATTTT	CASSLVTADTQYF
TRBV6-5	few	NA	TRBJ2-2	TGTGCCAGCAGTTACTCTGACGGGGAGCTGTTTTTT	CASSYSDGELFF
TRBV2	once	NA	TRBJ1-1	TGTGCCAGCAAGGACCGGAGGAACACTGAAGCTTTCTTT	CASKDRRNTEAFF
TRBV6-4	few	NA	TRBJ2-7	TGTGCCAGCAGTGACTGCCCCAGGGAGCGGGCAGCCTACGAGCAGTACTTC	CASSDCPRERAAYEQYF
TRBV20-1	many	NA	TRBJ2-6	TGCAGTGCGGAGGGGGGGGCCAACGTCCTGACTTTC	CSAEGGANVLTF
TRBV20-1	NA	TRBD2	TRBJ2-5	TGCAGTGCTAGTGGACTAGCGGGACTCCAAGAGACCCAGTACTTC	CSASGLAGLQETQYF
TRBV9	NA	TRBD2	TRBJ2-5	TGTGCCAGCAGCGTACGGACTAGCGGGAGCGGAGAGACCCAGTACTTC	CASSVRTSGSGETQYF
TRBV7-2	many	TRBD2	TRBJ2-5	TGTGCCAGCAGCTCCGGACTAGCGGTCCAAGAGACCCAGTACTTC	CASSSGLAVQETQYF
TRBV7-3	many	TRBD2	TRBJ2-1	TGTGCCAGCAGCTTAAATAGCGGGAGCGTCAATGAGCAGTTCTTC	CASSLNSGSVNEQFF
TRBV20-1	few	NA	TRBJ2-1	TGCAGTGCTAGAGATCCGGTGTACAATGAGCAGTTCTTC	CSARDPVYNEQFF
TRBV20-1	NA	NA	TRBJ2-4	TGCAGTGTCTCTGGGACAATGGAAAACATTCAGTACTTC	CSVSGTMENIQYF
TRBV6-1	NA	NA	TRBJ1-6	TGTGCCAGCAGTGAAAGGAGCTCCTATAATTCACCCCTCCACTTT	CASSERSSYNSPLHF
TRBV11-1	few	TRBD1	TRBJ2-7	TGTGCCAGCAGTCTGAAACCGGGACAGGGTTATTACGAGCAGTACTTC	CASSLKPGQGYYEQYF
TRBV20-1	NA	TRBD2	TRBJ2-5	TGCAGTGCTGGACTAGCGGGAGGGCCTTTGGAGACCCAGTACTTC	CSAGLAGGPLETQYF
TRBV7-2	many	TRBD2	TRBJ2-1	TGTGCCAGCAGCTTAGTCGGGACTAGCGGGAGAGATGAGCAGTTCTTC	CASSLVGTSGRDEQFF
TRBV4-2	NA	TRBD2	TRBJ2-3	TGTGCCAGCAGCCAAGCGGGAGGAGTGCGGTATTTT	CASSQAGGVRYF
TRBV24-1	NA	NA	TRBJ1-2	TGTGCCACCAGTGGTGGGAACGGCGTACGGGGCTACACCTTC	CATSGGNGVRGYTF
TRBV20-1	many	NA	TRBJ2-5	TGCAGTGCTAGAAGACAGGACCAAGAGACCCAGTACTTC	CSARRQDQETQYF
TRBV12-3/TRBV12-4	NA	TRBD1	TRBJ2-7	TGTGCCAGCAGTGACGGGACAGGGTACTACGAGCAGTACTTC	CASSDGTGYYEQYF
TRBV25-1	NA	NA	TRBJ2-4	TGTGCCAGCAGTGAATATGGGGGTTTAGCCAAAAACATTCAGTACTTC	CASSEYGGLAKNIQYF
TRBV6-2/TRBV6-3	NA	NA	TRBJ1-2	TGTGCCAGCAAGTGGAAAAGGGACGACTATGGCTACACCTTC	CASKWKRDDYGYTF
TRBV2	NA	NA	TRBJ2-5	TGTGCCAGCAGTGTTTTCCGACAAGAGACCCAGTACTTC	CASSVFRQETQYF
TRBV24-1	NA	NA	TRBJ2-1	TGTGCCACCAGTGATCCAACACACGGCAATGAGCAGTTCTTC	CATSDPTHGNEQFF
TRBV5-6	NA	TRBD1	TRBJ1-6	TGTGCCAGCAGCGCCCCGGACAGGGGTGATTCACCCCTCCACTTT	CASSAPDRGDSPLHF
TRBV15	few	TRBD1	TRBJ2-7	TGTGCCACCAGCTTATATCCGGGACAGGCCTACGAGCAGTACTTC	CATSLYPGQAYEQYF
TRBV11-2	few	TRBD1	TRBJ2-7	TGTGCCAGCAGCCGCAATCCGGGACAGTTCTACGAGCAGTACTTC	CASSRNPGQFYEQYF
TRBV5-1	few	TRBD1	TRBJ2-3	TGCGCCAGCAGCTACGGGACAGGGTCAGATACGCAGTATTTT	CASSYGTGSDTQYF
TRBV3-1	NA	NA	TRBJ1-2	TGTGCCAGCAGCCAAGGCGCCCCCACTAACTATGGCTACACCTTC	CASSQGAPTNYGYTF
TRBV14	NA	NA	TRBJ2-3	TGTGCCAGCAGCCAAGAAAGTGCGAGGGATACGCAGTATTTT	CASSQESARDTQYF
TRBV12-3/TRBV12-4	NA	NA	TRBJ1-2	TGTGCCAGCAGGACCGTCGCGTCTCCCTATGGCTACACCTTC	CASRTVASPYGYTF
TRBV4-2	NA	TRBD2	TRBJ2-5	TGTGCCAGCAGCCAAGAATTAAGCGGGAGGAACTACAAGCAGTACTTC	CASSQELSGRNYKQYF
TRBV20-1	NA	TRBD1	TRBJ2-7	TGCAGTGCTAGAGATATCGGGACAGGAGGTACCTACGAGCAGTACTTC	CSARDIGTGGTYEQYF
TRBV20-1	NA	NA	TRBJ1-5	TGCAGTGCTAGCGGCAGGGAAGGATTGCAGCCCCAGCATTTT	CSASGREGLQPQHF
TRBV7-3	NA	NA	TRBJ2-7	TGTGCCAGCAGCACCACTAGAGCCGGTAACCAGTACTTC	CASSTTRAGNQYF
TRBV12-3/TRBV12-4	NA	TRBD2	TRBJ2-2	TGTGCCAGCACCCAGACTAGCGGGAAGCTCGCCGGGGAGCTGTTTTTT	CASTQTSGKLAGELFF
TRBV7-3	NA	TRBD1	TRBJ2-1	TGTGCCAGCAGCGCCTACAGGGGGTTAGGGAACAATGAGCAGTTCTTC	CASSAYRGLGNNEQFF
TRBV7-8	NA	NA	TRBJ1-5	TGTGCCAGCAGCGCAGTCGCCAATCAGCCCCAGCATTTT	CASSAVANQPQHF